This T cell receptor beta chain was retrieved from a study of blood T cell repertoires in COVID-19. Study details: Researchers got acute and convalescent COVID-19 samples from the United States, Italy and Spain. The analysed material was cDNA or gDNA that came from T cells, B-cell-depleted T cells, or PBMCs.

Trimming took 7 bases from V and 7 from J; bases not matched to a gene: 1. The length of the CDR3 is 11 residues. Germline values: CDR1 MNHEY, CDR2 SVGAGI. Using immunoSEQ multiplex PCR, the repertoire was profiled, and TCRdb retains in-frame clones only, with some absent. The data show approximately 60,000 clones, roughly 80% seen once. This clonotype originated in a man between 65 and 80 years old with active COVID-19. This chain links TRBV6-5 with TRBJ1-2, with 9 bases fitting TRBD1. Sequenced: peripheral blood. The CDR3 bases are TGTGCCAGCACGGGACAGGGTGGCTACACCTTC. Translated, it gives CASTGQGGYTF.